One T cell receptor (beta chain) is described in this entry. Method: immunoSEQ multiplex PCR; TCRdb's copy keeps in-frame clones and lacks some. The data hold over 200,000 clones, with approximately 90% observed a single time. These data belong to a study of blood T cell repertoires in COVID-19. Whole-study context: In each case, the material was cDNA or gDNA derived from T cells, B-cell-depleted T cells, or PBMCs.

Germline assignment: CDR1 MNHEY and CDR2 SVGAGI. V lost 2 bases and J 0 bases, leaving 11 bases between the germline ends. This CDR3 region has 16 residues. The sequenced sample was peripheral blood. V is TRBV6-5 and J is TRBJ2-1; D uncertain. The clonotype originates from a middle-aged woman with acute or convalescent COVID-19. The CDR3 spells CASSYLSLSSYNEQFF. The CDR3, as DNA: TGTGCCAGCAGTTACCTGAGTCTGAGCTCCTACAATGAGCAGTTCTTC.